Following are 22 T cell receptor beta chains from one sample sequenced in a study of OX40 agonist ivuxolimab in advanced cancers. Clones were sequenced by immunoSEQ multiplex PCR, and TCRdb holds only the in-frame ones, with some missing. The data show roughly 80,000 clones, roughly 88% seen once. The specimen was CD4+ or CD8+ T cells sorted from blood, collected in a trial of the OX40 agonist ivuxolimab. The receptor source for this set is an adult with an advanced solid tumor such as melanoma, head and neck, liver or kidney cancer.

The chain has TRBV7-2 and TRBJ1-2; TRBD1 agrees at 8 bases. The CDR3 consists of 14 residues. Germline values: CDR1 SGHTA, CDR2 FQGNSA. Germline trimming cut 5 bases from V and 4 bases from J; bases unmatched to any gene: 6. The CDR3 loop is CASSPDRGSYGYTF. The CDR3 DNA follows: TGTGCCAGCAGCCCCGACAGGGGTAGCTATGGCTACACCTTC.

The gene calls are TRBV11-2 and TRBJ2-7, with 9 bases identical to TRBD1. The CDR3 consists of 18 residues. The V and J ends lost 5 bases and 2 bases, in that order; junction bases with no gene match: 16. Germline CDR1 SGHAT, CDR2 FQNNGV. The CDR3 nucleotides are TGTGCCAGCAGCCCCTATGGCGGGGCTGGACAGGGGACCTACGAGCAGTACTTC. It encodes CASSPYGGAGQGTYEQYF.

V usage is TRBV6-5 and J usage is TRBJ1-2; no clear D. Trimming removed 5 bases from V and 4 bases from J, with 5 bases in between. The germline gives CDR1 MNHEY, CDR2 SVGAGI. The CDR3 runs 11 residues. CDR3 sequence reads: CASSPIYGYTF. DNA of the CDR3: TGTGCCAGCAGTCCTATCTATGGCTACACCTTC.

This clone has just a few counts. V usage is TRBV29-1 and J usage is TRBJ1-5, with D possibly being TRBD1 (5 bases). This CDR3 is 13 amino acids long. Germline V gives CDR1 SQVTM, CDR2 ANQGSEA. V shed 5 bases and J shed 2 bases, with 10 bases lying between them. The CDR3 nucleotides read TGCAGCGTTTCAATGGGGGGCAATCAGCCCCAGCATTTT. This translates into CSVSMGGNQPQHF.

The gene calls are TRBV19 and TRBJ1-1; D unclear. The V end lost 3 bases, the J end lost 2 bases, and 4 bases lay between the germline ends. The CDR3 length is 12 residues. Germline lookup yields CDR1 LNHDA and CDR2 SQIVND (reference sequence). The CDR3 here is CASSIGNTEAFF. DNA for the CDR3: TGTGCCAGTAGTATCGGTAACACTGAAGCTTTCTTT. The full variable domain, its missing parts supplied by reference TRBV19 and TRBJ1-1, is DGGITQSPKYLFRKEGQNVTLSCEQNLNHDAMYWYRQDPGQGLRLIYYSQIVNDFQKGDIAEGYSVSREKKESFPLTVTSAQKNPTAFYLCASSIGNTEAFFGQGTRLTVV.

This sequence joins TRBV6-5 and TRBJ1-1; D uncertain. Germline V lookup: CDR1 MNHEY, CDR2 SVGAGI. Trimming took off 0 bases at V and 1 base at J, with 9 bases between the two ends. This CDR3 comprises 15 residues. The DNA for the CDR3 is TGTGCCAGCAGTTACTCGAGGCGGAAGAACACTGAAGCTTTCTTT. It is translated as CASSYSRRKNTEAFF.

The rearrangement links TRBV27 to TRBJ2-7; a possible D gene is TRBD2 (6 bases). V lost 6 bases and J 3 bases, leaving 18 bases between the germline ends. The CDR3 has 15 residues. Germline CDR1 MNHEY, CDR2 SMNVEV (reference sequence). The CDR3 loop is CASRLAGGGNYEQYF. The CDR3, as DNA: TGTGCCAGCAGACTCGCCGGGGGAGGAAACTACGAGCAGTACTTC.

V and J are TRBV7-3 and TRBJ2-1; no reliable D call. The ends were cut back, 6 bases at V and 0 bases at J, with 15 bases in the middle. The CDR3 is made up of 16 amino acids. CDR1 and CDR2 from the germline V gene are SGHTA and FQGTGA. The CDR3 spells CASSPTFQTSYNEQFF. The CDR3 DNA reads TGTGCCAGCAGTCCCACCTTTCAAACCTCCTACAATGAGCAGTTCTTC.

This sequence joins TRBV5-6 and TRBJ2-5; D call uncertain. The V gene lost 7 bases and the J gene lost 5 bases, with 9 bases spanning the gap. Germline assignment: CDR1 SGHDT and CDR2 YYEEEE. The CDR3 totals 11 residues. This CDR3 reads CASDRGETQYF. The CDR3 bases are TGTGCCAGCGACCGTGGGGAGACCCAGTACTTC.

This rearrangement joins TRBV30 to TRBJ2-7, with unresolved D. The germline V gene has CDR1 GTSNPN and CDR2 SVGIG (reference sequence). This CDR3 contains 11 residues. The V end was cut by 5 bases, the J end by 4 bases, with 9 bases between. This CDR3 reads CAWSRLYEQYF. The CDR3 nucleotides read TGTGCCTGGTCCAGACTGTACGAGCAGTACTTC.

Notes on this clone: The junction shows a germline mismatch at one end, possibly a read error. The V call is TRBV7-7, the J call TRBJ2-7, with TRBD1 matching over 9 bases. The germline gives CDR1 SSHAT, CDR2 FNYEAQ (reference sequence). This CDR3 has 13 residues. CDR3 in DNA: TGTGCTAGCAGCCCGGGACAGGGCTACGAGCAGTACTTC. Residues: CASSPGQGYEQYF.

V is TRBV11-3 and J is TRBJ2-4, with D possibly matching TRBD2 (6 bases). V was cut by 1 base and J by 0 bases, with 10 bases left in between. Germline CDR1 reads SGHNT; CDR2 reads YENEEA. This CDR3 region has 16 residues. The CDR3 DNA reads as TGTGCCAGCAGCTTAGTCGGGGGACTAGCCAAAAACATTCAGTACTTC. It translates to CASSLVGGLAKNIQYF.

The chain combines TRBV9 with TRBJ1-2; 9 positions match TRBD1. Germline CDR1 is SGDLS and CDR2 is YYNGEE. The CDR3 is 15 amino acids. V shed 2 bases and J 10 bases; nucleotides not matched to a gene: 12. This chain's CDR3 is CASSVTGQGQGVYTF. The DNA for the CDR3 is TGTGCCAGCAGCGTGACGGGACAGGGACAGGGTGTCTACACCTTC.

This rearrangement joins TRBV7-9 to TRBJ1-2; 7 bases align to TRBD1. Per germline, CDR1 SEHNR and CDR2 FQNEAQ (reference sequence). The CDR3 is made up of 14 amino acids. V trimming: 1 base; J trimming: 2 bases; junction bases outside the gene matches: 1. The CDR3 here is CASSLGQGNYGYTF. As DNA, the CDR3 is TGTGCCAGCAGCTTAGGACAGGGAAACTATGGCTACACCTTC.

A note on this clone: Germline and junction disagree at one end, which may indicate a read error. The rearrangement links TRBV7-7 to TRBJ2-1; D gene unclear. Germline V lookup: CDR1 SSHAT, CDR2 FNYEAQ (reference sequence). This CDR3 has 16 amino acids. The CDR3 sequence is CASSLEGSKVIHEQFF. The CDR3 DNA reads as TGTGCTAGCAGCTTAGAAGGCAGCAAAGTTATTCATGAGCAGTTCTTC.

This clone was seen only a few times. The same CDR3 is also encoded by other DNA sequences in this sample. J is TRBJ2-4 and V is TRBV19, with unresolved D. V was cut by 3 bases and J by 1 base, with 7 bases left in between. Germline CDR1 is LNHDA and CDR2 is SQIVND (reference sequence). CDR3 length: 14 amino acids. CDR3: CASSMGKAKNIQYF. CDR3 sequence (DNA): TGTGCCAGTAGTATGGGGAAGGCCAAAAACATTCAGTACTTC. Variable domain in full (rest from reference TRBV19 and TRBJ2-4): DGGITQSPKYLFRKEGQNVTLSCEQNLNHDAMYWYRQDPGQGLRLIYYSQIVNDFQKGDIAEGYSVSREKKESFPLTVTSAQKNPTAFYLCASSMGKAKNIQYFGAGTRLSVL.

The chain couples TRBV7-9 to TRBJ2-2; the D is unclear. V lost 7 bases and J lost 1, with 13 bases in between. Germline V gene data show CDR1 as SEHNR and CDR2 as FQNEAQ (reference sequence). There are 15 residues in the CDR3. DNA of the CDR3: TGTGCCAGCATCCCTAGTGGGGTGAACACCGGGGAGCTGTTTTTT. The encoded protein is CASIPSGVNTGELFF.

V and J are TRBV15 and TRBJ2-3; D possibly corresponds to TRBD2 (6 bases). The CDR3 loop spans 16 amino acids. CDR1 and CDR2 from the germline V gene are LNHNV and YYDKDF (reference sequence). V lost 0 bases, J lost 1 base, and 11 bases lay in between. CDR3 protein: CATSREGGAGTDTQYF. Written as DNA, the CDR3 is TGTGCCACCAGCAGAGAGGGGGGAGCGGGCACAGATACGCAGTATTTT.

J is TRBJ1-5 and V is TRBV6-5; 7 bases line up with TRBD1. V lost 6 bases, J lost 5 bases, and 7 bases stayed unmatched. Per germline, CDR1 MNHEY and CDR2 SVGAGI. This CDR3 comprises 14 residues. The DNA of the CDR3 is TGTGCCAGCAGCCGGGACAGAAGGGATCAGCCCCAGCATTTT. It specifies CASSRDRRDQPQHF.

The chain has TRBV6-6 and TRBJ1-2; the D is unclear. Per the germline V gene, CDR1 is MNHNY and CDR2 is SVGAGI (reference sequence). The CDR3 is 15 amino acids. Trimming removed 2 bases at V and 5 bases at J, with 15 bases between. CDR3 bases: TGTGCCAGCAGTTACCCTCCCGATGGTGGATATGGCTACACCTTC. Its translation: CASSYPPDGGYGYTF.

This rearrangement joins TRBV6-5 to TRBJ2-6, with 7 nucleotides matching TRBD2. The V gene end was trimmed by 6 bases and the J gene end by 0 bases; junction bases not matched to a gene: 2. The CDR3 extends over 15 amino acids. The germline CDR1 and CDR2 sequences are MNHEY and SVGAGI. CDR3 loop: CASRGDYSGANVLTF. The CDR3 bases are TGTGCCAGCAGGGGGGACTACTCTGGGGCCAACGTCCTGACTTTC.

The chain uses TRBV29-1 and TRBJ2-1; tentatively, D is TRBD2 (7 bases). Per germline, CDR1 SQVTM and CDR2 ANQGSEA. The CDR3 is 17 amino acids. Deletions cut 4 bases from V and 5 bases from J, with 24 bases between. This CDR3 reads CSVGARGSSGPNNEQFF. As DNA, the CDR3 is TGCAGCGTTGGAGCCAGGGGTAGTAGCGGGCCTAACAATGAGCAGTTCTTC.